This is a list of T cell receptor beta chains from one sample in a study of CD8+CD57+ T cells in acquired aplastic anemia. TCRdb used MiXCR to reprocess the reads, holding one entry per CDR3 protein. The table records 200,000 or so distinct CDR3 sequences, 55% to 70% of them present only once. Sequenced material: sorted CD4+, CD8+, or CD8+CD57+ T cells (not recorded which) from PBMCs. The receptors come from a human donor with severe aplastic anemia or a healthy control (not recorded which). Both conserved end residues are trimmed from each CDR3. A row's size may be missing; if present it is once, few, many or a size class.

few	12	TRBV27	ATSGQGSSYEQY
NA	11	TRBV5-1	ASRPDAAYGYT
many	12	TRBV5-1	ASSWTGEAQEQF
NA	13	TRBV7-3	ASSLTLGGRDTQY
NA	14	TRBV5-5	ASSPTWGTASYEQY
NA	11	TRBV20-1	SARVPRRDEQY
many	11	TRBV5-5	ASSADSYYGYT
NA	10	TRBV20-1	SARDLVGTQY
few	10	TRBV2	ASSDRGHEQF
few	10	TRBV27	ASRSETYGYT
NA	12	TRBV7-3	ASSRGAESYEQY
NA	13	TRBV7-9	ASSPPAGVGETQY